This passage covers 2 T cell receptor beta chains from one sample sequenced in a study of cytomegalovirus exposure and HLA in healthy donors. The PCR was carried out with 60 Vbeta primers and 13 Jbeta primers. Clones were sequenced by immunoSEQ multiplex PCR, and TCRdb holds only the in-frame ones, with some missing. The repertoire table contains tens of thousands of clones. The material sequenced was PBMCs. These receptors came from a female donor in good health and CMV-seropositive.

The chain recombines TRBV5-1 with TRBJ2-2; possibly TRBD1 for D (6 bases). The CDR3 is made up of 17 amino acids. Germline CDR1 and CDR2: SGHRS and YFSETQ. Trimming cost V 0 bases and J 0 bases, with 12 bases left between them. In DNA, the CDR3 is TGCGCCAGCAGCTTGGGTCACAGGGACCCGAACACCGGGGAGCTGTTTTTT. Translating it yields CASSLGHRDPNTGELFF.

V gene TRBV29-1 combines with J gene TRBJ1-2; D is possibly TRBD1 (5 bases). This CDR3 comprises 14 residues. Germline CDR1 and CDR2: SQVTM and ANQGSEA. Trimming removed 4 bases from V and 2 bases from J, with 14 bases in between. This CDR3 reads CSVATRDSNYGYTF. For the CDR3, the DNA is TGCAGCGTTGCGACTCGGGACTCAAACTATGGCTACACCTTC.